This T cell receptor beta chain was sequenced during a study of T cells in Graves' hyperthyroidism and ophthalmopathy (dated 2019 in TCRdb). Study-wide context: Peripheral blood was collected at initial diagnosis, before any treatment. The roughly 91 discovery patients were randomly divided into training and test sets at a 7:3 ratio. Prospective prediction of ophthalmopathy was tested in an independent validation cohort of under 20 hyperthyroidism patients and roughly 16 patients who later progressed to ophthalmopathy. Following sampling, methimazole starting at 30 mg daily was given to hyperthyroidism patients, and high-dose intravenous methylprednisolone was given to ophthalmopathy patients. A discovery cohort of about a hundred patients, approximately 44 with Graves' ophthalmopathy and fewer than 65 with stable Graves' hyperthyroidism, was used to find distinguishing TCR V-J signatures. Thyroid tissue and blood T-cell repertoires from several Graves' hyperthyroidism patients were also compared in the study. The paper reports TCR Vbeta CDR3 sequencing of roughly 140 peripheral blood samples: approximately 43 ophthalmopathy, some 80 hyperthyroidism and around 17 progressor patients.

Amplification of TCR beta CDR3 regions was carried out from RNA transcripts. For the first round of RT-PCR on the TCR CDR3, the HTBI primer set was used together with the Qiagen OneStep RT-PCR kit. Libraries were constructed in a second round of multiplex PCR, after which size selection and purification were carried out. Sequencing of the libraries was done on an Illumina HiSeq2000 using paired-end 100 bp reads. The paper's processing steps were these. SOAPnuke was used to process the raw data, with reads discarded if the reads contained adapters or uncalled bases, had a mean Phred below 15, or lacked an exact constant-primer or identifier match. COPE v1.2.5 was used to merge high-quality paired reads, and clonotypes were defined as unique nucleotide sequences. MiTCR v1.1 was used to align clonotypes to the IMGT TRBV, TRBD and TRBJ reference segments. Analysis was restricted to V-J combinations with a frequency above 0.0001, which covered just over 98% of repertoires. A TCS score was defined as the ratio between F50 (clonal expansion) and ExV (chaos), using BLOSUM62-based TCRdist between CDR3 peptides within each V-J. Welch's t-statistics and random forest reduced around 510 V-J features to 10 to 15, which were used in a naive Bayes classifier (R e1071). Thyroid-blood repertoire similarity was quantified with the Morisita-Horn index. Through fastp at Q25 and MiXCR, TCRdb rebuilt clones from the public reads, retaining in-frame beta chains. Each CDR3 protein appears once, grouped with its most common genes and DNA. TCRdb, rather than the study authors, made the V and J calls. The sample profile shows around 97,000 distinct CDR3 sequences; roughly 50% of them were found once. Together, the top ten hold about a quarter of the sample.

A patient counted as having stable Graves' hyperthyroidism if no progression to ophthalmopathy occurred over 18 months of follow-up. Hyperthyroidism patients were aged 18 to 65 years and newly diagnosed, with disease duration of less than 2 months. The study excluded patients with uncontrolled infections, other autoimmune diseases, pregnancy or lactation. Clinical symptoms, serum thyroxine and TRAb, thyroid ultrasound, and orbital computed tomography formed the basis for the diagnoses. Ficoll-Paque density gradient centrifugation was used to isolate PBMCs from about 10 ml of fresh peripheral blood. Trizol reagent was used to extract total RNA, and RNA quality was then checked on an Agilent 2100 Bioanalyzer. The V end gives up 3 bases and the J end 2 bases, leaving 1 base in the junction not matched to a gene. The germline V gene provides CDR1 SQVTM and CDR2 ANQGSEA. From the cysteine through the phenylalanine, the CDR3 covers 13 amino acids. The read is trimmed to its CDR3 DNA, 39 bases read in frame from base 1.

Broader findings and caveats from the paper: Blood samples also contained most of the expanded thyroid clonotypes (frequency above 0.001), which suggests that blood repertoires may reflect thyroid immune responses. A model built on a 13 V-J signature distinguished ophthalmopathy from stable hyperthyroidism, reaching 85% to 90% sensitivity and about 81% specificity in cross-validation and 80%/75% in testing. No statistical method was used to set the sample size in advance, and investigators knew the group allocation. During validation, the model predicted progression to ophthalmopathy a median of approximately 7 months ahead of onset, with almost 71% sensitivity and about 75% specificity.

Concerning this clonotype itself: Its specific antigen is unknown. There are no base qualities to consult, and no much larger clone falls within one base.

The sequenced material came from blood. The receptor was isolated from a middle-aged man with Graves' hyperthyroidism. The chain is assembled from TRBV29-1 and TRBJ1-2, with 9 middle bases fitting TRBD1. The nucleotides read TGCAGCGTTGACGGGACAGGGAACTATGGCTACACCTTC. This gives the protein CSVDGTGNYGYTF.